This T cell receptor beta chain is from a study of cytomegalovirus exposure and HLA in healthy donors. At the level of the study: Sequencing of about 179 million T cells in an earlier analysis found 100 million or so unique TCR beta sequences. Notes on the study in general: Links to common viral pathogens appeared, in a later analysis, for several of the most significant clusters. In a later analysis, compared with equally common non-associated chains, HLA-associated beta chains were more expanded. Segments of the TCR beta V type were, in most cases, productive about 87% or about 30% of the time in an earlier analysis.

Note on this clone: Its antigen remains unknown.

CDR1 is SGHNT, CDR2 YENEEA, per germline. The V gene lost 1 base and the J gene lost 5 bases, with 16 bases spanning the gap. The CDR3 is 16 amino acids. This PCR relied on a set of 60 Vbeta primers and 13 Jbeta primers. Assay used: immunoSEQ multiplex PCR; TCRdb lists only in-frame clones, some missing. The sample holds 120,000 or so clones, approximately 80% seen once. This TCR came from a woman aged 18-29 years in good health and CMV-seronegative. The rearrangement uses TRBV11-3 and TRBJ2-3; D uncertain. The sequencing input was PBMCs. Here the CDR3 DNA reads TGTGCCAGCAGCTTAGGAATCGCCGATCCGCGAGATACGCAGTATTTT. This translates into CASSLGIADPRDTQYF. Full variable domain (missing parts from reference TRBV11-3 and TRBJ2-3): EAGVVQSPRYKIIEKKQPVAFWCNPISGHNTLYWYLQNLGQGPELLIRYENEEAVDDSQLPKDRFSAERLKGVDSTLKIQPAELGDSAVYLCASSLGIADPRDTQYFGPGTRLTVL.